This T cell receptor beta chain emerged from a study of blood T cell repertoires in COVID-19. Study at large: Acute-phase and convalescent COVID-19 samples originated in the United States, Italy and Spain. Sources were T cells, B-cell-depleted T cells, or PBMCs; the material itself was cDNA or gDNA.

Method: immunoSEQ multiplex PCR; TCRdb's copy keeps in-frame clones and lacks some. The table shows under 200,000 clones, with less than 90% occurring only once. J was trimmed by 4 bases and V by 3 bases; bases with no gene match: 1. CDR1 and CDR2 (germline): SGDLS, YYNGEE. The CDR3 is made up of 13 amino acids. The rearrangement links TRBV9 to TRBJ2-4, with 7 bases aligning to TRBD1. Sequences were obtained from peripheral blood. This receptor was identified in a man between 65 and 80 years old with active or convalescent COVID-19. CDR3 loop: CASSGTGKNIQYF. CDR3 nucleotide sequence: TGTGCCAGCAGCGGGACAGGAAAAAACATTCAGTACTTC.